This T cell receptor (beta chain) was sequenced for a study of technical replicates of blood from a handful of donors. Between the trimmed V and J ends, which lost 5 bases and 4 bases, there was a span of 12 bases. The V gene's germline CDR1 is MNHEY and CDR2 SMNVEV (reference sequence). CDR3 length equals 14 residues. Sequencing was performed with immunoSEQ multiplex PCR; in TCRdb, only in-frame clones are kept and a portion is missing. The repertoire holds tens of thousands of clones, with just under 90% as singletons. The receptor comes from a human donor in good health. Some clones in this sample may be carry-over from other donors' samples. The V and J genes are TRBV27 and TRBJ1-5; TRBD1 might be the D (5 bases). Sequenced sample: PBMCs. The CDR3 region has the DNA TGTGCCAGCAGTGGGCAGGGAGGAAATCAGCCCCAGCATTTT. It specifies CASSGQGGNQPQHF.